This record concerns one T cell receptor (beta chain) sequence. Its antigen is not known. The record originates from a study of blood T cells in healthy people across ages. The study's findings and limits: Compared with aged donors, long-lived donors showed fewer expanded clones, suggesting selection.

J was trimmed by 4 bases and V by 4 bases; bases with no gene match: 6. The CDR3 is 14 amino acids. The germline V gene has CDR1 DFQATT and CDR2 SNEGSKA (reference sequence). Through a sample-barcoded 5' primer and a J-beta primer mix, a second PCR was run for about 6 to 11 cycles. TCRdb redid the calling of the 5' RACE reads with MiXCR, one entry per CDR3 protein. The repertoire holds 850,000 to 1,000,000 distinct CDR3 sequences, with 51% as singletons. This receptor was identified in a woman aged 55-69 years in good health. The chain has TRBV20-1 and TRBJ2-7, with 11 bases matching TRBD1. Material for sequencing was blood. The CDR3 spells CSANGQGARYEQYF. The CDR3 DNA reads TGCAGTGCTAACGGACAGGGGGCGAGGTACGAGCAGTACTTC.